This TCR beta chain was identified during a study of blood T cell repertoires in COVID-19. Sequenced by immunoSEQ multiplex PCR; TCRdb stores in-frame clones only, minus some. The sample carries about 32,000 clones, around 90% recorded once. Specimen: peripheral blood. The receptor comes from a man aged 45-60 years with active or convalescent COVID-19.

CDR3 nucleotides: TGTGCCAGCAGTCCGGCCGGGACAGGGGTCGGGGCCAACGTCCTGACTTTC. Translated, it gives CASSPAGTGVGANVLTF. This sequence joins TRBV27 and TRBJ2-6; 10 bases line up with TRBD1. Germline lookup yields CDR1 MNHEY and CDR2 SMNVEV (reference sequence). The CDR3 has 17 residues. J lost 4 bases, V lost 5 bases, and 8 bases had no gene match.